Listed below are T cell receptor beta chains from one sample, sequenced in a study of human T cells and chemical hapten exposure. TCRdb re-called the RACE reads through MiXCR, storing one row per CDR3 protein. Among 150,000 to 200,000 distinct CDR3 sequences, about 14% were seen once, and the ten largest hold about 1.7%. This specimen consisted of whole blood, obtained in connection with sensitization to the hapten diphenylcyclopropenone (DPC). Receptor source: a woman aged 25 to 39 with alopecia areata. Some clones in this sample may be carry-over from other donors' samples. Both conserved end residues are part of each CDR3. The order of the fields is J gene, D gene, CDR3 length, V gene, clone size, CDR3 DNA, CDR3 protein. The D gene is left open where the match is weak. Size is stated for part of the rows, as once, few or many counts, or as a class when the clone is expanded.

>TRBJ1-4|NA|15|TRBV24-1|NA
TGTGCCACCAGTCACCCTGGACCTCAGTCGGAAAAACTGTTTTTT
CATSHPGPQSEKLFF
>TRBJ2-1|TRBD2|16|TRBV5-1|NA
TGCGCCAGCAGCTTCCTGGGAGGGCAGCCATCCGCTGAGCAGTTCTTC
CASSFLGGQPSAEQFF
>TRBJ2-1|NA|16|TRBV7-9|many
TGTGCCAGCAGCTTAGCCGGTACAGGGATATACAATGAGCAGTTCTTC
CASSLAGTGIYNEQFF
>TRBJ1-5|NA|15|TRBV19|NA
TGTGCCAGTAGTAGCCAGGGTTCTAGCAATCAGCCCCAGCATTTT
CASSSQGSSNQPQHF
>TRBJ1-2|NA|12|TRBV2|many
TGTGCCAGCAGTTCAGGGAACTATGGCTACACCTTC
CASSSGNYGYTF
>TRBJ2-7|TRBD2|13|TRBV6-5|many
TGTGCCAGCAGCCCGGGACTACTATACGAGCAGTACTTC
CASSPGLLYEQYF
>TRBJ1-6|NA|14|TRBV20-1|NA
TGCAGTGCTAGAGATCTAGGGGATAATTCACCCCTCCACTTT
CSARDLGDNSPLHF
>TRBJ2-1|TRBD1|17|TRBV9|few
TGTGCCAGCAGCGTAGACCTAGGACAGGGTTGGAACAATGAGCAGTTCTTC
CASSVDLGQGWNNEQFF
>TRBJ2-3|NA|15|TRBV12-3/TRBV12-4|NA
TGTGCCAGCAGTTTACACGGCGGGAGCACAGATACGCAGTATTTT
CASSLHGGSTDTQYF
>TRBJ2-1|TRBD2|16|TRBV6-2/TRBV6-3|many
TGTGCCAGTACCGACGAAAGCGGGAGTAATGTTAATGAGCAGTTCTTC
CASTDESGSNVNEQFF
>TRBJ2-5|NA|16|TRBV5-5|NA
TGTGCCAGCAGCCTTTGGCTGCAGGGTACGTCCGAGACCCAGTACTTC
CASSLWLQGTSETQYF
>TRBJ2-5|TRBD2|17|TRBV10-3|NA
TGTGCCATCAGCCATCCAGCGGGAGGGCCTATGCAAGGGACCCAGTACTTC
CAISHPAGGPMQGTQYF